This T cell receptor (beta chain) emerged from a study of blood T cell repertoires in COVID-19. The wider study: The United States, Italy and Spain were the sources of the acute and convalescent COVID-19 samples.

Germline V gene sequence: CDR1 MRHNA, CDR2 SNTAGT. CDR3 size: 18 residues. The V end lost 8 bases, the J end lost 0 bases, and 23 bases lay between the germline ends. Seattle enrolled patients during active infection and tracked them longitudinally. This table comes from immunoSEQ multiplex PCR, and its TCRdb copy is limited to in-frame clones, with some not included. The sample has around 260,000 clones, roughly 80% seen once. The sequenced material came from peripheral blood. The rearrangement links TRBV6-4 to TRBJ2-4; D may be TRBD1 (6 bases). This sequence originates from a person aged 70 to 85 with COVID-19, enrolled during active disease. CDR3 sequence reads: CASWGTARQAVAKNIQYF. The DNA for the CDR3 is TGTGCCAGCTGGGGTACAGCCCGACAGGCCGTAGCCAAAAACATTCAGTACTTC.